This T cell receptor (beta chain) was identified in a study of graft-versus-host responses after intestinal transplantation. Turning to the study itself: Isolated intestinal, liver-intestinal, or multivisceral transplants had been given to the recipients.

This clone was counted between two and nine times. The antigen is undetermined. The table came from immunoSEQ multiplex PCR; TCRdb's copy has only in-frame clones and leaves some out. The sample has more than 85,000 clones; roughly 80% are singletons. Looked up from germline, CDR1 is KGHSH and CDR2 is LQKENI. V dropped 6 bases and J dropped 2; count of bases not matched to a gene: 8. CDR3 length: 16 residues. The chain joins TRBV18 to TRBJ2-3; 10 positions agree with TRBD2. Sequenced here: unstimulated CD4+ T cells sorted from spleen or lymph node cells, sampled before intestinal transplant. The sequence came from a human donor who received an intestinal transplant. This CDR3 is CASSTLAGGSTDTQYF. The DNA for the CDR3 is TGTGCCAGCTCGACCTTAGCGGGAGGCTCCACAGATACGCAGTATTTT. The full variable domain, in which reference TRBV18 and TRBJ2-3 provide the parts outside the CDR3, is NAGVMQNPRHLVRRRGQEARLRCSPMKGHSHVYWYRQLPEEGLKFMVYLQKENIIDESGMPKERFSAEFPKEGPSILRIQQVVRGDSAAYFCASSTLAGGSTDTQYFGPGTRLTVL.